Shown below are 24 T cell receptor beta chains from a single sample sequenced in a study of T cell responses to AZD1222 COVID-19 vaccine. TCRdb keeps only in-frame clones here, not all; method: immunoSEQ multiplex PCR. The table records 90,000 or so clones, nearly 90% of them present only once. This material consisted of peripheral blood, taken on day 0 of AZD1222 vaccination. The receptors here all came from an adult in good health.

The chain has TRBV10-2 and TRBJ2-1; TRBD1 is a possible D gene (7 bases). V shed 4 bases and J shed 10 bases, with 14 bases lying between them. Germline CDR1 WSHSY, CDR2 SAAADI. The CDR3 has 13 amino acids. CDR3 DNA sequence: TGCGCCAGCAGTGCGTCCTCAGGGGGGGAGCAGTTCTTC. Protein: CASSASSGGEQFF.

The CDR3 region is CASSAWGEGGNEQFF. The CDR3 coding sequence is TGTGCCAGTAGTGCTTGGGGGGAGGGCGGTAATGAGCAGTTCTTC. The chain is built from TRBV19 and TRBJ2-1, with 7 positions matching TRBD2. V shed 5 bases, J shed 7 bases, and the junction held 11 bases outside the gene matches. The CDR3 length is 15 residues. CDR1 is LNHDA, CDR2 SQIVND, per germline (reference sequence).

V gene TRBV7-2 combines with J gene TRBJ2-3, with D possibly being TRBD2 (7 bases). V shed 2 bases and J shed 6 bases, with 15 bases lying between them. There are 15 residues in the CDR3. Per the germline V gene, CDR1 is SGHTA and CDR2 is FQGNSA. CDR3 residues: CASSLSSGRGDTQYF. CDR3 DNA sequence: TGTGCCAGCAGCTTAAGCTCAGGGAGGGGGGATACGCAGTATTTT.

The rearrangement joins TRBV24-1 to TRBJ1-1, with D unresolved. Deletions cut 3 bases from V and 0 bases from J, with 4 bases between. This CDR3 has 13 residues. CDR1 and CDR2 from the germline V gene are KGHDR and SFDVKD. The CDR3 nucleotides are TGTGCCACCAGTGATAACTTGAACACTGAAGCTTTCTTT. Translation gives CATSDNLNTEAFF.

This rearrangement joins TRBV28 to TRBJ2-4; 11 bases map to TRBD2. This CDR3 is built from 15 residues. Germline CDR1 reads MDHEN; CDR2 reads SYDVKM. Trimming took 4 bases from V and 7 from J; bases not matched to a gene: 6. CDR3 in amino acids: CASSSLAGGANIQYF. The DNA for the CDR3 is TGTGCCAGCAGTTCCTTAGCGGGAGGGGCGAACATTCAGTACTTC.

The CDR3 coding sequence is TGTGCCAGCAGCGAAGAGGGAGTCTTGAACACTGAAGCTTTCTTT. This translates into CASSEEGVLNTEAFF. This chain connects TRBV6-2 or TRBV6-3 to TRBJ1-1; D is unclear. The V end lost 6 bases, the J end lost 0 bases, and 14 bases lay between the germline ends. Per germline, CDR1 MNHEY and CDR2 SVGEGT. The CDR3 covers 15 residues.

This chain joins TRBV11-2 and TRBJ2-1; possible D gene TRBD2, 6 bases. The CDR3 spans 15 residues. CDR1 is SGHAT, CDR2 FQNNGV, per germline. V gave up 1 base and J gave up 3 bases, with 10 bases separating them. CDR3 sequence: CASSLVSSGYNEQFF. CDR3 sequence (DNA): TGTGCCAGCAGCTTAGTCAGTAGCGGCTACAATGAGCAGTTCTTC.

The chain is built from TRBV3-1 (or the pseudogene TRBV3-2) and TRBJ2-3; 9 bases agree with TRBD1. The V segment lost 4 bases and the J segment 6 bases; nucleotides outside the gene matches: 8. CDR3 length: 15 residues. CDR1 LGHDT and CDR2 YNNKEL come from the germline V gene (reference sequence). The CDR3 nucleotides read TGTGCCAGCAGCCGACCGGGACAGGGAGTTGATACGCAGTATTTT. Protein: CASSRPGQGVDTQYF.

This clone was recorded only once. V is TRBV7-3 and J is TRBJ2-1; D is perhaps TRBD1 or TRBD2 (5 bases each). Germline V CDR1 and CDR2: SGHTA, FQGTGA. This CDR3 comprises 12 residues. Trimming left V 10 bases short and J 9 bases short, with 16 bases between. The CDR3 here is CATGTPKGEQFF. CDR3 bases: TGTGCCACAGGGACCCCCAAAGGTGAGCAGTTCTTC.

The J gene is TRBJ1-4, the V gene TRBV5-5; a possible D gene is TRBD1 (6 bases). CDR3 length: 16 residues. CDR1 and CDR2 from the germline V gene are SGHKS and YYEKEE (reference sequence). Trimming took 0 bases from V and 8 from J, leaving 17 bases between them. This CDR3 reads CASSLEQTRGEEKLFF. The CDR3 DNA follows: TGTGCCAGCAGCTTGGAACAGACCAGGGGTGAGGAAAAACTGTTTTTT.

Comment on this clone: Different DNA sequences within this sample yield the same CDR3. The chain employs TRBV7-2 and TRBJ2-5; D is unclear. CDR1 and CDR2 (germline): SGHTA, FQGNSA. V was trimmed by 4 bases and J by 5 bases, leaving 11 bases between them. The CDR3 length is 13 residues. The CDR3 bases are TGTGCCAGCAGCTCCGGGCTTGCGGAGACCCAGTACTTC. Translated: CASSSGLAETQYF.

The chain joins TRBV5-8 to TRBJ2-7; D is perhaps TRBD1 (5 bases). The CDR3 consists of 13 residues. The germline CDR1 and CDR2 sequences are SGHTS and YDEGEE. V dropped 0 bases and J dropped 4 bases, with 8 bases sitting between them. The CDR3 DNA reads TGTGCCAGCAGCTTGGCCTCAGGGTACGAGCAGTACTTC. Translating it yields CASSLASGYEQYF.

The gene calls are TRBV7-3 and TRBJ2-1; 9 bases match TRBD2. The junction had 6 bases not matched to a gene; V was cut back by 4 bases and J by 5 bases. The CDR3 extends over 15 amino acids. The germline gives CDR1 SGHTA, CDR2 FQGTGA. The CDR3 protein is CASSSGSGGNNEQFF. The CDR3 coding sequence is TGTGCCAGCAGCTCCGGGAGCGGGGGGAACAATGAGCAGTTCTTC.

The chain carries TRBV11-2 and TRBJ2-7; D is uncertain. The CDR3 is made up of 14 amino acids. Deletions cut 3 bases from V and 2 bases from J, with 11 bases between. Germline loops: CDR1 SGHAT, CDR2 FQNNGV. The CDR3 bases are TGTGCCAGCAGCTTCCTAGAATTCACCTACGAGCAGTACTTC. It codes for CASSFLEFTYEQYF.

The chain recombines TRBV9 with TRBJ2-1, with D tentatively TRBD2 (5 bases). CDR3 length: 15 residues. CDR1 and CDR2 (germline): SGDLS, YYNGEE. Trimming pared 3 bases from V and 2 bases from J, leaving 12 bases between. CDR3 sequence (DNA): TGTGCCAGCAGCGCCAGCGGAGCCACCTACAATGAGCAGTTCTTC. Amino acids: CASSASGATYNEQFF.

J is TRBJ1-1 and V is TRBV6-5; TRBD1 is a possible D gene (6 bases). The germline V and J ends were trimmed by 2 bases and 3 bases, with 13 bases remaining between them. The CDR3 covers 15 residues. Germline CDR1 and CDR2: MNHEY and SVGAGI. The chain's CDR3 is CASSYRSRGYTEAFF. CDR3 sequence (DNA): TGTGCCAGCAGTTACCGTTCAAGGGGGTACACTGAAGCTTTCTTT.

This chain uses TRBV12-3 or TRBV12-4 with TRBJ1-2; 7 bases match TRBD1. The V segment lost 8 bases and the J segment 3 bases; nucleotides outside the gene matches: 0. The CDR3 runs to 11 residues. In DNA, the CDR3 is TGTGCCAGCCAGGGGGACTATGGCTACACCTTC. Translating gives CASQGDYGYTF.

The V and J genes are TRBV5-1 and TRBJ2-7, with 7 positions matching TRBD1. Germline values: CDR1 SGHRS, CDR2 YFSETQ. This CDR3 contains 16 residues. Trimming removed 2 bases from V and 7 bases from J; junction bases left unmatched: 15. Here the CDR3 DNA reads TGCGCCAGCAGCTTCCGACAGGGTCCTGGGACGGGGGAGCAGTACTTC. As protein: CASSFRQGPGTGEQYF.

This chain links TRBV19 with TRBJ1-6; weak D call: TRBD1 (5 bases). Germline values: CDR1 LNHDA, CDR2 SQIVND (reference sequence). V was cut by 6 bases and J by 7 bases, with 19 bases left in between. There are 16 residues in the CDR3. The CDR3 bases are TGTGCCAGTAGCCGAAAACCTGGACGGGGGAATTCACCCCTCCACTTT. Protein sequence: CASSRKPGRGNSPLHF.

The J gene is TRBJ1-2, the V gene TRBV7-2, with 9 bases lining up with TRBD1. CDR1 and CDR2 (germline): SGHTA, FQGNSA. This CDR3 spans 14 amino acids. V dropped 5 bases and J dropped 4; count of bases not matched to a gene: 5. CDR3 nucleotide sequence: TGTGCCAGCAGCCTCCAACAGGGGGCCTATGGCTACACCTTC. Translation gives CASSLQQGAYGYTF.

V is TRBV4-3 and J is TRBJ1-5; D is unresolved. Trimming stripped 1 base from V and 4 bases from J, with 5 bases between. The germline V gene has CDR1 LGHNA and CDR2 YSLEER. This CDR3 has 13 amino acids. The CDR3 here is CASSQAPNQPQHF. In DNA form, the CDR3 reads TGCGCCAGCAGCCAAGCCCCTAATCAGCCCCAGCATTTT.

The chain employs TRBV7-2 and TRBJ1-6; D is unresolved. This CDR3 spans 15 amino acids. The germline V gene encodes CDR1 SGHTA and CDR2 FQGNSA. Trimming removed 0 bases at V and 8 bases at J, with 11 bases between. The CDR3 protein is CASSLARTVDSPLHF. The CDR3 DNA reads TGTGCCAGCAGCTTAGCGCGGACCGTGGATTCACCCCTCCACTTT.

The chain joins TRBV6-2 or TRBV6-3 to TRBJ2-1; 7 bases match TRBD1. V lost 4 bases, J lost 5 bases, and 5 bases stayed unmatched. The CDR3 loop spans 14 amino acids. Germline loops: CDR1 MNHEY, CDR2 SVGEGT. CDR3 in DNA: TGTGCCAGCAGTTCTGACAGGGCCAACAATGAGCAGTTCTTC. It specifies CASSSDRANNEQFF.

V usage is TRBV27 and J usage is TRBJ1-2; no firm D call. The V end was cut by 7 bases, the J end by 0 bases, with 9 bases between. The length of the CDR3 is 13 residues. Per germline, CDR1 MNHEY and CDR2 SMNVEV (reference sequence). CDR3 sequence: CASKRSSNYGYTF. The CDR3 region has the DNA TGTGCCAGCAAAAGGAGTTCTAACTATGGCTACACCTTC.